The clone carrying this T cell receptor beta chain was picked up many times. This specimen comes from a study of T cell repertoires in cytomegalovirus infection. The CDR3 is 13 residues long. V lost 6 bases and J 5 bases, leaving 13 bases between the germline ends. TCRdb re-analysed the reads in MiXCR, keeping a single row per CDR3 protein. The table lists more than 150,000 distinct CDR3 sequences, around 22% of them singletons, with 11% in the top ten. V is TRBV12-3 or TRBV12-4 and J is TRBJ2-5; tentatively, D is TRBD1 or TRBD2 (5 bases each). The sequence came from a human donor in good health (CMV status not recorded). Some clones in this sample may be carry-over from other donors' samples. The sequenced sample was PBMCs. CDR3 sequence reads: CASRSLWGETQYF. The CDR3 bases are TGTGCCAGCAGATCCTTATGGGGGGAGACCCAGTACTTC.